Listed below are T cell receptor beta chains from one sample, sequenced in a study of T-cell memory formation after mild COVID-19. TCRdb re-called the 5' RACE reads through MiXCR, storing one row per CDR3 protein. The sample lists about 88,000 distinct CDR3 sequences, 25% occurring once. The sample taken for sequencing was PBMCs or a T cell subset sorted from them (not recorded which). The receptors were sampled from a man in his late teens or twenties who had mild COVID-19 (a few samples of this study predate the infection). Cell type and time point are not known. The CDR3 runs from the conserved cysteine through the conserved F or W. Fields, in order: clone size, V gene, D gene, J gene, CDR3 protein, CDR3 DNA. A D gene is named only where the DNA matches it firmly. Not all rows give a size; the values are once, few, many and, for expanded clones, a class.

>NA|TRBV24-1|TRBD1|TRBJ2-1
CATSGQGAVEETQFF
TGTGCCACCAGTGGACAGGGGGCAGTGGAAGAGACCCAGTTCTTC
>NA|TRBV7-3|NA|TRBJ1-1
CASSSQGYTEAFF
TGTGCCAGCAGCTCTCAGGGTTACACTGAAGCTTTCTTT
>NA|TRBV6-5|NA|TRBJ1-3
CASSQSINSGNTIYF
TGTGCCAGCAGCCAGTCAATTAACTCTGGAAACACCATATATTTT
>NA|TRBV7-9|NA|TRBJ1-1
CASSPSPGATEAFF
TGTGCCAGCAGTCCATCACCAGGGGCCACTGAAGCTTTCTTT
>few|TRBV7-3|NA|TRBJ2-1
CASSLSGALNDEQFF
TGTGCCAGCAGCTTAAGCGGGGCGCTTAATGATGAGCAGTTCTTC
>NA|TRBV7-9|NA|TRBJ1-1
CASSPPGTTEAFF
TGTGCCAGCAGCCCCCCGGGTACCACTGAAGCTTTCTTT
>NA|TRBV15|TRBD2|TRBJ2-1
CATSRVTGGPAVQFF
TGTGCCACCAGCAGAGTTACGGGGGGTCCCGCGGTGCAGTTCTTC
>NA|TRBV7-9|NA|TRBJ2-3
CASSSPVGQYNTDTQYF
TGTGCCAGCAGCTCCCCCGTCGGGCAGTATAACACAGATACGCAGTATTTT
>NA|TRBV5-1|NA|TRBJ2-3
CASSPGEGETDTQYF
TGCGCCAGCAGCCCTGGGGAAGGAGAAACAGATACGCAGTATTTT
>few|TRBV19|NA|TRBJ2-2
CASSMAGSTTGELFF
TGTGCCAGTAGTATGGCCGGGAGTACCACCGGGGAGCTGTTTTTT
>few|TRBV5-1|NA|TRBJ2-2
CASTGTAYTGELFF
TGCGCCAGCACCGGGACCGCCTACACCGGGGAGCTGTTTTTT
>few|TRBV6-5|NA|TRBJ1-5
CASSHGGGQPQHF
TGTGCCAGCAGTCATGGGGGGGGTCAGCCCCAGCATTTT
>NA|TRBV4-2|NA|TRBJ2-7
CASSQDITSYEQYF
TGTGCCAGCAGCCAAGATATCACCTCCTACGAGCAGTACTTC
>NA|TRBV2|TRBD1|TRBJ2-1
CASLGLDRTYNEQFF
TGTGCCAGTCTAGGACTGGACAGGACATACAATGAGCAGTTCTTC
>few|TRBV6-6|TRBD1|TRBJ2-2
CASNIDRVRTGELFF
TGTGCCAGCAATATCGACAGGGTTAGGACCGGGGAGCTGTTTTTT
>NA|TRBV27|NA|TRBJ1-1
CASSLRAPNTEAFF
TGTGCCAGCAGTTTAAGGGCCCCAAACACTGAAGCTTTCTTT